This passage covers 11 T cell receptor beta chains from one sample sequenced in a study of cytomegalovirus exposure and HLA in healthy donors. The PCR employed 60 Vbeta primers together with 13 Jbeta primers. Method: immunoSEQ multiplex PCR; TCRdb's copy keeps in-frame clones and lacks some. Found here are a few hundred thousand clones, more than 60% of them singletons; the top ten hold around 16%. The specimen was PBMCs. The receptors here all came from a man aged 40-49 years in good health and CMV-seronegative.

This chain connects TRBV19 to TRBJ2-5; the match to TRBD2 covers 8 bases. Germline-derived CDR1 and CDR2 are LNHDA and SQIVND (reference sequence). Trimming cost V 5 bases and J 2 bases; bases outside gene matches: 7. This CDR3 has 15 residues. The CDR3 DNA reads TGTGCCAGTAGTTGGGTAGCGGGGAAACAAGAGACCCAGTACTTC. It translates to CASSWVAGKQETQYF.

The chain links TRBV6-6 to TRBJ1-3; 11 bases are shared with TRBD1. The CDR3 covers 14 residues. The trim removed 6 bases at V and 6 bases at J, leaving 4 bases unmatched. Germline V gives CDR1 MNHNY, CDR2 SVGAGI (reference sequence). CDR3 amino acids: CASSGTGGTNTIYF. In DNA, the CDR3 is TGTGCCAGCAGCGGGACAGGGGGTACAAACACCATATATTTT.

The genes are TRBV13 and TRBJ2-5, with 8 bases fitting TRBD1. Unmatched junction bases numbered 6, after V lost 5 bases and J lost 1 base. There are 15 residues in the CDR3. Germline CDR1 reads PRHDT; CDR2 reads FYEKMQ (reference sequence). CDR3 bases: TGTGCCAGCAGCAAGGGGACAGGAACCCAAGAGACCCAGTACTTC. This codes for CASSKGTGTQETQYF. Supplemented by reference TRBV13 and TRBJ2-5, the full variable domain reads AAGVIQSPRHLIKEKRETATLKCYPIPRHDTVYWYQQGPGQDPQFLISFYEKMQSDKGSIPDRFSAQQFSDYHSELNMSSLELGDSALYFCASSKGTGTQETQYFGPGTRLLVL.

This sequence joins TRBV5-4 and TRBJ1-3; perhaps TRBD1 as D (6 bases). V shed 4 bases and J shed 0 bases, with 17 bases lying between them. CDR3 length: 17 residues. CDR1 and CDR2 from the germline V gene are SGHNT and YYREEE (reference sequence). CDR3 bases: TGTGCCAGCAGCCGTGACTGGGGGCTTAACTCTGGAAACACCATATATTTT. Translation: CASSRDWGLNSGNTIYF. The entire variable domain, with the rest obtained from reference TRBV5-4 and TRBJ1-3, is as follows: ETGVTQSPTHLIKTRGQQVTLRCSSQSGHNTVSWYQQALGQGPQFIFQYYREEENGRGNFPPRFSGLQFPNYSSELNVNALELDDSALYLCASSRDWGLNSGNTIYFGEGSWLTVV.

This chain uses TRBV9 with TRBJ2-1; possibly TRBD1 for D (6 bases). The CDR3 spans 16 residues. Germline assignment: CDR1 SGDLS and CDR2 YYNGEE. Between the trimmed V and J ends, which lost 0 bases and 0 bases, there was a span of 10 bases. CDR3 loop: CASSVAGARSYNEQFF. In DNA, the CDR3 is TGTGCCAGCAGCGTAGCAGGGGCCCGCTCCTACAATGAGCAGTTCTTC.

This rearrangement joins TRBV7-5 to TRBJ1-1; TRBD1, the table's D call, lacks a check against the DNA. TRBV7-5 is a pseudogene. The CDR3 contains 16 residues. Written as DNA, the CDR3 is TGTGCCAGAAGCTTCGATGCCCTCCAGGGGAACACTGAAGCTTTCTTT. This gives the protein CARSFDALQGNTEAFF.

The J gene is TRBJ2-2, the V gene TRBV27, with 12 bases aligning to TRBD2. V was pared by 5 bases and J by 2 bases, with 9 bases of the junction left unmatched. This CDR3 spans 18 amino acids. In germline, CDR1 is MNHEY, CDR2 SMNVEV (reference sequence). The CDR3 DNA follows: TGTGCCAGCAGTCTTCGACTAGCGGGGGTCATAAACACCGGGGAGCTGTTTTTT. Its protein product is CASSLRLAGVINTGELFF.

The V gene is TRBV28, the J gene TRBJ2-7, with no clear D. The germline CDR1 and CDR2 sequences are MDHEN and SYDVKM. Trimming removed 4 bases from V and 7 bases from J, with 11 bases in between. The CDR3 contains 12 residues. CDR3 sequence reads: CASSSSLVEQYF. DNA for the CDR3: TGTGCCAGCAGTTCCTCACTGGTGGAGCAGTACTTC.

This chain connects TRBV7-2 to TRBJ2-7; 11 bases fit TRBD1. The junction had 2 bases not matched to a gene; V was cut back by 1 base and J by 3 bases. CDR1 SGHTA and CDR2 FQGNSA come from the germline V gene. The CDR3 has 15 residues. The DNA of the CDR3 is TGTGCCAGCAGCTTAGGTGGGACAGGGGGCTACGAGCAGTACTTC. Protein product: CASSLGGTGGYEQYF.

This rearrangement joins TRBV5-1 to TRBJ2-7; tentative D call: TRBD2 (7 bases). This CDR3 contains 15 residues. Germline CDR1 SGHRS, CDR2 YFSETQ. V dropped 0 bases and J dropped 5 bases, with 15 bases sitting between them. The CDR3 DNA reads TGCGCCAGCAGCTTGGAAGGGGGGGGGCGAAACGAGCAGTACTTC. This encodes CASSLEGGGRNEQYF.

This chain connects TRBV7-9 to TRBJ2-5; D is unclear. V lost 4 bases and J 5 bases, leaving 11 bases between the germline ends. CDR3 length equals 13 residues. Germline CDR1 and CDR2: SEHNR and FQNEAQ (reference sequence). CDR3 residues: CASSSYIEETQYF. CDR3 bases: TGTGCCAGCAGCTCGTATATCGAGGAGACCCAGTACTTC.